There are a few counts of the clone carrying this T cell receptor beta chain. Its antigen remains unknown. Generated by immunoSEQ multiplex PCR, the TCRdb table keeps only in-frame clones and is missing some. The sample holds tens of thousands of clones, roughly nine tenths seen once. Specified time point: baseline, week 1 (first vaccination visit). Treatment: pre-vaccination baseline after standard-of-care therapy. The donor cohort comprised cases of new WHO grade 3 or 4 IDH1-mutant, ATRX-lost astrocytoma. In germline, CDR1 is SGHRS, CDR2 YFSETQ. This CDR3 region has 14 residues. J lost 5 bases, V lost 7 bases, and 8 bases had no gene match. The data derive from a study of a mutant IDH1 vaccine in newly diagnosed glioma. Study background: The therapy given earlier, which was standard therapy, consisted of radiotherapy, temozolomide, or both, and most of the patients received both.

General study points: Pseudoprogression seemed unlinked to shifts in top peripheral T cell clonotypes.

The chain combines TRBV5-1 with TRBJ2-5, with 10 bases aligning to TRBD2. The receptor comes from a woman aged 35 to 49 with glioma. This sample comprised PBMCs, obtained from a glioma patient treated with radiotherapy, temozolomide or both. The CDR3 protein is CASGPSGGRETQYF. The CDR3 DNA is TGCGCCAGCGGCCCTAGCGGGGGTAGGGAGACCCAGTACTTC.